This TCR beta chain came from a study of T-cell reconstitution after alpha-beta-depleted transplantation in children. Regarding the study as a whole: Fresh T-cell production supplied most of the T-cell counts and diversity seen one year after transplant. By about two months after transplant, alpha-beta T cells reportedly arose from several hundred graft clones that had expanded. Surviving recipient T cells and thymic progenitors accounted for the high day-60 TCRbeta diversity observed in some patients.

With regard to this clonotype: The antigen is not known.

Unique molecular identifiers were incorporated into the prepared TCRbeta library. Each CDR3 protein gets one entry after TCRdb re-called the PCR reads with MiXCR. Of 190,000 or so distinct CDR3 sequences in the sample, roughly 6.3% were seen once. This receptor was taken from a girl under three years old with combined immunodeficiency, due to receive a stem cell transplant. Sequenced here: PBMCs, sampled before TCRalphabeta/CD19-depleted stem cell transplant.

CDR3 coding DNA: TGTGCCAGCAGTACAGGGGGCTTCGAGACCCAGTACTTC. This gives the protein CASSTGGFETQYF. The chain carries TRBV12-3 or TRBV12-4 and TRBJ2-5; 9 bases line up with TRBD1. This CDR3 contains 13 residues. Trimming took 5 bases from V and 5 from J; bases not matched to a gene: 3.